The rows below give T cell receptor beta chains drawn from one sample of a study of T-cell memory formation after mild COVID-19. TCRdb re-called the 5' RACE reads with MiXCR, one entry per CDR3 protein. This table holds about 180,000 distinct CDR3 sequences, about 18% found once. Material for sequencing was PBMCs or a T cell subset sorted from them (not recorded which). The source of these receptors is a young man who had mild COVID-19 (a few samples of this study predate the infection). Cell type and time point are not known. CDR3s include the opening cysteine and the closing phenylalanine or tryptophan. Fields, in order: clone size, D gene, V gene, J gene, CDR3 DNA, CDR3 protein. A D gene is named only where the DNA matches it firmly. Size is stated for part of the rows, as once, few or many counts, or as a class when the clone is expanded.

clone_size: -
d_call: TRBD1
v_call: TRBV7-7
j_call: TRBJ2-6
cdr3_nt: TGTGCCAGCAGCCCCGGACAGGGGCAAAGTGGGGCCAACGTCCTGACTTTC
cdr3_aa: CASSPGQGQSGANVLTF

clone_size: -
d_call: -
v_call: TRBV7-2
j_call: TRBJ2-3
cdr3_nt: TGTGCCAGCAGCCGAAAGGAGGGCCGGGGAGATACGCAGTATTTT
cdr3_aa: CASSRKEGRGDTQYF

clone_size: few
d_call: TRBD2
v_call: TRBV7-2
j_call: TRBJ2-1
cdr3_nt: TGTGCCAGCAGCCTGGGGGGGGGTCTTCTTGAGCAGTTCTTC
cdr3_aa: CASSLGGGLLEQFF

clone_size: -
d_call: -
v_call: TRBV10-3
j_call: TRBJ1-4
cdr3_nt: TGTGCCATCGGGGCAGCAAGTGAAAAACTGTTTTTT
cdr3_aa: CAIGAASEKLFF

clone_size: -
d_call: -
v_call: TRBV18
j_call: TRBJ2-1
cdr3_nt: TGTGCCAGCTCACCATCCCCGGGGGACAATGAGCAGTTCTTC
cdr3_aa: CASSPSPGDNEQFF

clone_size: many
d_call: -
v_call: TRBV4-3
j_call: TRBJ2-5
cdr3_nt: TGCGCCAGCAGCCAAGATTTGACAGTACAAGAGACCCAGTACTTC
cdr3_aa: CASSQDLTVQETQYF

clone_size: few
d_call: TRBD2
v_call: TRBV5-1
j_call: TRBJ2-1
cdr3_nt: TGCGCCAGCAGCCGTACTAGCGGGCTAGGGGATGAGCAGTTCTTC
cdr3_aa: CASSRTSGLGDEQFF

clone_size: -
d_call: -
v_call: TRBV12-3/TRBV12-4
j_call: TRBJ2-2
cdr3_nt: TGTGCCAGCAGTTTAGTTGGCCCCGGGCCCGGGGAGCTGTTTTTT
cdr3_aa: CASSLVGPGPGELFF

clone_size: once
d_call: -
v_call: TRBV9
j_call: TRBJ1-3
cdr3_nt: TGTGCCAGCAGTCTCCTTGGAGACTCTGGAAACACCATATATTTT
cdr3_aa: CASSLLGDSGNTIYF

clone_size: few
d_call: TRBD2
v_call: TRBV5-5
j_call: TRBJ2-5
cdr3_nt: TGTGCCAGCAGCTTGGGGGCTAGCGGGGGGCAAGAGACCCAGTACTTC
cdr3_aa: CASSLGASGGQETQYF

clone_size: few
d_call: TRBD2
v_call: TRBV9
j_call: TRBJ2-3
cdr3_nt: TGTGCCAGCAGCGCGACTAGCGGCACAGATACGCAGTATTTT
cdr3_aa: CASSATSGTDTQYF

clone_size: -
d_call: -
v_call: TRBV12-3/TRBV12-4
j_call: TRBJ2-7
cdr3_nt: TGTGCCAGCAGTCCGGGCTCCGGGGCCACCTACGAGCAGTACTTC
cdr3_aa: CASSPGSGATYEQYF

clone_size: few
d_call: -
v_call: TRBV6-1
j_call: TRBJ2-3
cdr3_nt: TGTGCCAGCAGTGAACCGGGACGAGGGGATACGCAGTATTTT
cdr3_aa: CASSEPGRGDTQYF

clone_size: -
d_call: TRBD2
v_call: TRBV11-1
j_call: TRBJ2-3
cdr3_nt: TGTGCCAGCAGCGAAGGACTAGCGGGGGCCTCAGATACGCAGTATTTT
cdr3_aa: CASSEGLAGASDTQYF

clone_size: many
d_call: -
v_call: TRBV5-6
j_call: TRBJ1-1
cdr3_nt: TGTGCCAGCAGCTTGGTTCACAGCCCTATTGAAGCTTTCTTT
cdr3_aa: CASSLVHSPIEAFF